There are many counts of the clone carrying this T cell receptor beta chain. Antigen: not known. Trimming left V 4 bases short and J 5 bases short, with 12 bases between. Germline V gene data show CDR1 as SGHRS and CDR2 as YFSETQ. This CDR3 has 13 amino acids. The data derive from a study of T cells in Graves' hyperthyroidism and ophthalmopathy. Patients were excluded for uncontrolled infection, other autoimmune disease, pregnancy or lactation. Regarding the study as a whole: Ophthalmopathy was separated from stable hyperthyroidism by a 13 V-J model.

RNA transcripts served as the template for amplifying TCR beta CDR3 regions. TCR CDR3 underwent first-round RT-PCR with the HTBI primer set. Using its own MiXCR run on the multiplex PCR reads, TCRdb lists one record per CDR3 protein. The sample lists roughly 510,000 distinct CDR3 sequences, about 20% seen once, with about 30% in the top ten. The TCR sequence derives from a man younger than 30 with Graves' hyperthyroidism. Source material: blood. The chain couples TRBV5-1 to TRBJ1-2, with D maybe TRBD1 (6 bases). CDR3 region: CASSLGTKYGYTF. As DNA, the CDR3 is TGCGCCAGCAGCCTCGGGACAAAGTATGGCTACACCTTC.